These 30 T cell receptor beta chains share one sample of origin, sequenced in a study of early T cells in non-severe SARS-CoV-2 infection. One entry per CDR3 protein, called by TCRdb with MiXCR from the 5' RACE reads. The sample comprises under 75,000 distinct CDR3 sequences, 13% of which are singletons, and 7.5% to 9% rests with the top ten. Material for sequencing was whole blood. All receptors derive from an adult who was a healthcare worker with PCR-confirmed SARS-CoV-2 infection or an uninfected control (not recorded which).

The chain uses TRBV6-5 and TRBJ1-1, with D maybe TRBD1 (5 bases). Per the germline V gene, CDR1 is MNHEY and CDR2 is SVGAGI. The length of the CDR3 is 13 residues. Trimming removed 6 bases from V and 3 bases from J, with 11 bases in between. CDR3 sequence (DNA): TGTGCCAGCAGCAGGGATCTGGACACTGAAGCTTTCTTT. Translated: CASSRDLDTEAFF.

This clonotype was seen many times. The chain has TRBV29-1 and TRBJ2-1, with D possibly TRBD1 on 6 matching bases. V was pared by 7 bases and J by 4 bases, with 14 bases between. Germline-derived CDR1 and CDR2 are SQVTM and ANQGSEA. The CDR3 runs 13 residues. DNA for the CDR3: TGCAGCGATACAGGGTTCCTTTACAATGAGCAGTTCTTC. Its translation: CSDTGFLYNEQFF.

Ten or more counts support this clonotype. This chain uses TRBV3-1 with TRBJ2-7; D is possibly TRBD2 (6 bases). Germline CDR1 reads LGHDT; CDR2 reads YNNKEL (reference sequence). V was cut by 4 bases and J by 2 bases, with 15 bases left in between. This CDR3 is 15 amino acids long. Here the CDR3 DNA reads TGTGCCAGCAGCCCCCCCCGACCGGGGGCCTACGAGCAGTACTTC. Translation: CASSPPRPGAYEQYF.

This clonotype was seen many times. The V and J genes are TRBV5-6 and TRBJ1-2; D ambiguous. The ends were cut back, 0 bases at V and 5 bases at J, with 8 bases in the middle. The CDR3 loop spans 13 amino acids. Germline-derived CDR1 and CDR2 are SGHDT and YYEEEE. This CDR3 reads CASSLDQTYGYTF. CDR3 nucleotide sequence: TGTGCCAGCAGCTTGGACCAGACTTATGGCTACACCTTC.

The rearrangement joins TRBV2 to TRBJ2-1; D is uncertain. Germline V gene sequence: CDR1 SNHLY, CDR2 FYNNEI. CDR3 length: 14 residues. V lost 4 bases and J lost 6, with 13 bases in between. The CDR3 bases are TGTGCCAGCAGTGCCGGGTCCTGGGCCAATGAGCAGTTCTTC. Its protein product is CASSAGSWANEQFF.

The V and J genes are TRBV7-2 and TRBJ2-1; TRBD1 aligns across 8 bases. The V segment lost 5 bases and the J segment 9 bases; nucleotides outside the gene matches: 12. The length of the CDR3 is 15 residues. The germline CDR1 and CDR2 sequences are SGHTA and FQGNSA. The CDR3 DNA reads as TGTGCCAGCAGCCCACGAGGACAGGGCCGAGGTGAGCAGTTCTTC. This codes for CASSPRGQGRGEQFF.

This clonotype was counted between two and nine times. This chain joins TRBV2 and TRBJ1-2; 7 bases are a match to TRBD1. V lost 7 bases and J lost 6; bases outside the gene matches: 8. The CDR3 has 13 residues. CDR1 and CDR2 (germline): SNHLY, FYNNEI. CDR3 region: CASKVAGGNGYTF. Here the CDR3 DNA reads TGTGCCAGCAAGGTGGCAGGGGGTAATGGCTACACCTTC.

The rearrangement links TRBV5-1 to TRBJ2-1; D is unresolved. The germline V gene encodes CDR1 SGHRS and CDR2 YFSETQ. The CDR3 length is 13 residues. Trimming shortened V by 4 bases and J by 6 bases, and 11 bases separated the two germline ends. CDR3 DNA sequence: TGCGCCAGCAGCCCTCAGGTCCCCAATGAGCAGTTCTTC. Amino acid sequence: CASSPQVPNEQFF. The entire variable domain, with the rest obtained from reference TRBV5-1 and TRBJ2-1, is as follows: KAGVTQTPRYLIKTRGQQVTLSCSPISGHRSVSWYQQTPGQGLQFLFEYFSETQRNKGNFPGRFSGRQFSNSRSEMNVSTLELGDSALYLCASSPQVPNEQFFGPGTRLTVL.

V is TRBV27 and J is TRBJ2-3; possible D gene TRBD2, 7 bases. Per germline, CDR1 MNHEY and CDR2 SMNVEV (reference sequence). The V end was cut by 5 bases, the J end by 0 bases, with 15 bases between. The CDR3 has 16 amino acids. The CDR3 loop reads CASSLAAGHSTDTQYF. CDR3 DNA: TGTGCCAGCAGTCTCGCAGCGGGACATAGCACAGATACGCAGTATTTT.

This clonotype has a count of ten or more. This sequence joins TRBV27 and TRBJ1-4; D unresolved. The length of the CDR3 is 15 residues. With 2 bases removed from V and 5 bases from J, the gap between germline ends came to 12 bases. Germline V gene data show CDR1 as MNHEY and CDR2 as SMNVEV (reference sequence). Here the CDR3 DNA reads TGTGCCAGCAGTTTACGGAGGGATCGGAATGAAAAACTGTTTTTT. This sequence encodes CASSLRRDRNEKLFF.

The CDR3 reads CASSYSKRTGAYEQYF. The CDR3 DNA follows: TGTGCCAGCAGTTACTCGAAACGGACAGGGGCCTACGAGCAGTACTTC. The chain carries TRBV6-5 and TRBJ2-7; 9 nucleotides align to TRBD1. In germline, CDR1 is MNHEY, CDR2 SVGAGI. The CDR3 runs 16 residues. V lost 0 bases to trimming and J lost 2 bases; unmatched junction nucleotides: 5.

Only a few counts were recorded for this clonotype. The J gene is TRBJ1-6, the V gene TRBV5-1, with 8 positions matching TRBD1. The germline V gene encodes CDR1 SGHRS and CDR2 YFSETQ. This CDR3 has 15 amino acids. The ends lost 0 bases at V and 10 bases at J; junction bases unmatched: 6. CDR3 loop: CASSLGQGAGSPLHF. The CDR3 DNA is TGCGCCAGCAGCTTGGGCCAGGGGGCAGGATCACCCCTCCACTTT.

This clonotype was recorded many times. The chain combines TRBV28 with TRBJ2-7; possibly TRBD1 for D (5 bases). Germline-derived CDR1 and CDR2 are MDHEN and SYDVKM. The CDR3 is made up of 15 amino acids. Trimming took 6 bases from V and 4 from J, leaving 19 bases between them. The CDR3: CASSTKWGSSYEQYF. The CDR3 nucleotides are TGTGCCAGCAGCACGAAGTGGGGCAGTAGTTACGAGCAGTACTTC. Variable domain in full (rest from reference TRBV28 and TRBJ2-7): DVKVTQSSRYLVKRTGEKVFLECVQDMDHENMFWYRQDPGLGLRLIYFSYDVKMKEKGDIPEGYSVSREKKERFSLILESASTNQTSMYLCASSTKWGSSYEQYFGPGTRLTVT.

The gene calls are TRBV20-1 and TRBJ2-1; no definite D call. Germline values: CDR1 DFQATT, CDR2 SNEGSKA (reference sequence). V was cut by 3 bases and J by 5 bases, with 14 bases left in between. CDR3 length equals 14 residues. The CDR3 sequence is CSASAWALNNEQFF. The CDR3 coding sequence is TGCAGTGCTAGCGCGTGGGCCTTAAACAATGAGCAGTTCTTC.

This clonotype was seen at least ten times. This chain connects TRBV12-3 or TRBV12-4 to TRBJ2-2; 7 nucleotides align to TRBD2. The CDR3 length is 12 residues. V shed 6 bases, J shed 13 bases, and the junction held 8 bases outside the gene matches. CDR3 protein: CASSPAGEWLFF. In nucleotides, the CDR3 is TGTGCCAGCAGCCCCGCGGGAGAATGGCTGTTTTTT.

The CDR3 DNA reads TGTGCCAGCAGTTACTCGTCCAGGGGACCCAGTGAGCAGTTCTTC. Its protein is CASSYSSRGPSEQFF. V usage is TRBV6-5 and J usage is TRBJ2-1, with a tentative D call TRBD1 (6 bases). The V end lost 0 bases, the J end lost 9 bases, and 15 bases lay between the germline ends. CDR3 length: 15 amino acids. In germline, CDR1 is MNHEY, CDR2 SVGAGI.

J is TRBJ2-2 and V is TRBV12-3 or TRBV12-4; TRBD2 aligns across 10 bases. CDR3 size: 17 residues. Trimming removed 3 bases from V and 3 bases from J; junction bases left unmatched: 7. DNA for the CDR3: TGTGCCAGCAGTTTCCCAGTCAGCGGGAGGGACACCGGGGAGCTGTTTTTT. This gives the protein CASSFPVSGRDTGELFF.

This clonotype was recorded a few times. The chain has TRBV7-2 and TRBJ2-5; 8 bases match TRBD2. Germline V gives CDR1 SGHTA, CDR2 FQGNSA. Germline trimming cut 5 bases from V and 4 bases from J; bases unmatched to any gene: 6. The CDR3 spans 14 residues. CDR3 amino acids: CASSRGLAGETQYF. In DNA form, the CDR3 reads TGTGCCAGCAGCCGCGGACTAGCTGGAGAGACCCAGTACTTC.

This clonotype was seen more than once but under ten times. V gene TRBV4-1 combines with J gene TRBJ2-7; 9 nucleotides agree with TRBD1. Germline V gene sequence: CDR1 MGHRA, CDR2 YSYEKL. V gave up 2 bases and J gave up 3 bases; unmatched junction bases: 5. This CDR3 contains 15 residues. CDR3 amino acids: CASSQTGTGFYEQYF. The CDR3 nucleotides are TGCGCCAGCAGCCAAACCGGGACAGGGTTCTACGAGCAGTACTTC.

This clonotype was picked up a small number of times. The chain joins TRBV5-1 to TRBJ2-1, with 8 bases fitting TRBD1. Germline V CDR1 and CDR2: SGHRS, YFSETQ. The CDR3 consists of 13 residues. V lost 4 bases to trimming and J lost 13 bases; unmatched junction nucleotides: 10. CDR3 DNA sequence: TGCGCCAGCAGCCGATCAGGGGGCCCTCACCAGTTCTTC. The encoded protein is CASSRSGGPHQFF.

This clonotype was picked up a small number of times. V and J are TRBV10-2 and TRBJ2-7, with D unresolved. The germline gives CDR1 WSHSY, CDR2 SAAADI. V was shortened by 2 bases and J by 4 bases, with 9 bases between the two germline ends. This CDR3 comprises 13 residues. This CDR3 reads CASSERVPYEQYF. CDR3 DNA: TGCGCCAGCAGTGAGCGGGTTCCTTACGAGCAGTACTTC.

This chain joins TRBV12-3 or TRBV12-4 and TRBJ1-4; 9 bases are shared with TRBD1. The length of the CDR3 is 13 residues. V lost 6 bases to trimming and J lost 12 bases; unmatched junction nucleotides: 8. The CDR3, as DNA: TGTGCCAGCAGCCGGGGACAGGGCCTAGAACTGTTTTTT. Translating gives CASSRGQGLELFF.

As concerns this clonotype: This may be a read error: a much more frequent sequence differs by one nucleotide. The J gene is TRBJ1-6, the V gene TRBV28; D gene unclear. The CDR3 is 14 residues long. Germline lookup yields CDR1 MDHEN and CDR2 SYDVKM. The chain's CDR3 is CASTQVSYNSLLHF. CDR3 coding DNA: TGTGCCAGCACCCAAGTGTCCTATAATTCACTCCTCCACTTT. The entire variable domain, with the rest obtained from reference TRBV28 and TRBJ1-6, is as follows: DVKVTQSSRYLVKRTGEKVFLECVQDMDHENMFWYRQDPGLGLRLIYFSYDVKMKEKGDIPEGYSVSREKKERFSLILESASTNQTSMYLCASTQVSYNSLLHFGNGTRLTVT.

This chain links TRBV12-3 or TRBV12-4 with TRBJ2-7; D remains ambiguous. This CDR3 has 14 residues. The V end lost 5 bases, the J end lost 3 bases, and 14 bases lay between the germline ends. The CDR3 here is CASSPQPTSYEQYF. CDR3 nucleotide sequence: TGTGCCAGCAGTCCTCAGCCCACAAGCTACGAGCAGTACTTC.

At least ten counts were recorded for this clonotype. J is TRBJ2-7 and V is TRBV6-2 or TRBV6-3; 7 nucleotides agree with TRBD2. The trim removed 2 bases at V and 2 bases at J, leaving 3 bases unmatched. The CDR3 totals 14 residues. Germline V gives CDR1 MNHEY, CDR2 SVGEGT. CDR3 bases: TGTGCCAGCAGTTACAACGGACTAGCCTACGAGCAGTACTTC. Protein sequence: CASSYNGLAYEQYF.

At least ten counts were recorded for this clonotype. The rearrangement links TRBV29-1 to TRBJ2-7, with 8 bases matching TRBD1. V trimming: 6 bases; J trimming: 4 bases; junction bases outside the gene matches: 2. The length of the CDR3 is 11 residues. Germline lookup yields CDR1 SQVTM and CDR2 ANQGSEA. DNA of the CDR3: TGCAGCGTCCAGGGGGCATACGAGCAGTACTTC. It codes for CSVQGAYEQYF.

The rearrangement links TRBV12-3 or TRBV12-4 to TRBJ1-1; D ambiguous. V dropped 6 bases and J dropped 12 bases, with 26 bases sitting between them. The CDR3 contains 15 residues. CDR3 in DNA: TGTGCCAGCAGCCTGGACGGTGGTGCACTCGATTACCCTTTCTTT. Translation gives CASSLDGGALDYPFF.

The J gene is TRBJ1-5, the V gene TRBV6-6, with a weak D call TRBD1 (5 bases). CDR3 size: 14 residues. Germline V gene data show CDR1 as MNHNY and CDR2 as SVGAGI (reference sequence). Trimming removed 7 bases at V and 1 base at J, with 11 bases between. The CDR3 coding sequence is TGTGCCAGCACCCAGGGCGTAAGCAATCAGCCCCAGCATTTT. Residues: CASTQGVSNQPQHF.

This clonotype was observed a few times. Written as DNA, the CDR3 is TGTGCCAGCAGTTTGGTGACAGCTTACCCAGGGCAGTTCTTC. Translating it yields CASSLVTAYPGQFF. V and J are TRBV28 and TRBJ2-1; possibly TRBD1 for D (5 bases). V shed 3 bases and J shed 12 bases, with 18 bases lying between them. The CDR3 extends over 14 amino acids. Germline V gives CDR1 MDHEN, CDR2 SYDVKM.

This clonotype was counted only a few times. The V and J genes are TRBV2 and TRBJ2-2, with D possibly matching TRBD2 (5 bases). Germline-derived CDR1 and CDR2 are SNHLY and FYNNEI. V was pared by 8 bases and J by 5 bases, with 15 bases between. This CDR3 region has 14 residues. In nucleotides, the CDR3 is TGTGCCAGCTCTAAGGAGGACTGGACCGGGGAGCTGTTTTTT. Translated: CASSKEDWTGELFF.